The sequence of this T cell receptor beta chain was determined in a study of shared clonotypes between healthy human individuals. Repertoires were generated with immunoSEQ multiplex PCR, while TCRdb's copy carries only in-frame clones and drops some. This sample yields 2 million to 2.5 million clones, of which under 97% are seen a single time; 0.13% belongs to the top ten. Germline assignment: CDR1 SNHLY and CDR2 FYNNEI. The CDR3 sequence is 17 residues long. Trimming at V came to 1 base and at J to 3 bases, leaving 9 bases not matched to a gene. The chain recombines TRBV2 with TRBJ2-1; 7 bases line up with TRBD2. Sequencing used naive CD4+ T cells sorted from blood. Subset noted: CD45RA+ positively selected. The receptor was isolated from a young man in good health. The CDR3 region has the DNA TGTGCCAGCAGTGAAGGGGCGAAACTAGCGAACTACAATGAGCAGTTCTTC. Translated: CASSEGAKLANYNEQFF.